The 15 T cell receptor beta chains below were found in one sample sequenced in a study of CD8 T cells in ankylosing spondylitis. TCRdb independently ran MiXCR on the 5' RACE reads; one entry per CDR3 protein. The table has some 130,000 distinct CDR3 sequences, about 7.3% seen once. The sequenced sample was blood, either unsorted or a sorted T cell fraction (not recorded which). These receptors all come from a female donor with ankylosing spondylitis or in good health (not recorded which).

This clonotype was counted many times. The gene calls are TRBV3-1 and TRBJ1-2; D gene unclear. The CDR3 runs 13 residues. Trimming took off 2 bases at V and 8 bases at J, with 12 bases between the two ends. In germline, CDR1 is LGHDT, CDR2 YNNKEL (reference sequence). The CDR3 loop is CASSQNGLRGYTF. CDR3 nucleotide sequence: TGTGCCAGCAGCCAAAACGGCCTGAGGGGCTACACCTTC.

This clonotype was seen ten or more times. The V gene is TRBV25-1, the J gene TRBJ2-4; D possibly corresponds to TRBD1 (5 bases). The CDR3 length is 15 residues. CDR1 MGHDK and CDR2 SYGVNS come from the germline V gene. The V end lost 1 base, the J end lost 0 bases, and 7 bases lay between the germline ends. The CDR3 region is CASSESRGAKNIQYF. DNA of the CDR3: TGTGCCAGCAGTGAATCTAGGGGAGCCAAAAACATTCAGTACTTC.

This clonotype showed up many times. The V gene is TRBV3-1, the J gene TRBJ2-7; D not certain. Trimming removed 3 bases from V and 3 bases from J, with 3 bases in between. Germline CDR1 LGHDT, CDR2 YNNKEL (reference sequence). The CDR3 is 11 amino acids. CDR3 loop: CASSHNYEQYF. DNA of the CDR3: TGTGCCAGCAGCCACAACTACGAGCAGTACTTC.

For this clonotype: A much larger clone differs by one base, so this may be a read error. CDR3 sequence: CASSQASGANIEAFF. The CDR3 nucleotides are TGTGCCAGCTCACAGGCCTCGGGGGCGAACATTGAAGCTTTCTTT. The gene calls are TRBV18 and TRBJ1-1; maybe TRBD1 (6 bases). Looked up from germline, CDR1 is KGHSH and CDR2 is LQKENI. The CDR3 spans 15 residues.

In its sample, this clonotype was seen many times. V usage is TRBV7-2 and J usage is TRBJ2-2; 8 bases are a match to TRBD1. After removal of 5 bases from V and 3 bases from J, the junction contained 2 bases not matched to a gene. Germline lookup yields CDR1 SGHTA and CDR2 FQGNSA. The CDR3 spans 14 residues. CDR3 DNA: TGTGCCAGCAGCCGGGACAGGTACACCGGGGAGCTGTTTTTT. Translating it yields CASSRDRYTGELFF.

This clonotype has at least ten counts. The CDR3 DNA follows: TGTGCCAGCAGTCGATGGGGGGGGACACAAGAGACCCAGTACTTC. Translating it yields CASSRWGGTQETQYF. The chain combines TRBV28 with TRBJ2-5; D is possibly TRBD2 (7 bases). Germline CDR1 and CDR2: MDHEN and SYDVKM. This CDR3 has 15 residues. V lost 5 bases and J 2 bases, leaving 15 bases between the germline ends.

This clonotype showed up many times. V is TRBV24-1 and J is TRBJ2-2, with 12 bases that match TRBD1. The CDR3 loop spans 17 amino acids. Germline lookup yields CDR1 KGHDR and CDR2 SFDVKD. With V trimmed by 4 bases and J by 4 bases, 6 bases remained unmatched. CDR3 sequence reads: CATSEPGTGGLTGELFF. CDR3 DNA: TGTGCCACCAGTGAACCCGGGACAGGGGGCCTCACCGGGGAGCTGTTTTTT.

This clonotype came up many times. The chain couples TRBV3-1 to TRBJ2-1; 12 positions match TRBD2. The CDR3 length is 16 residues. The trim removed 0 bases at V and 10 bases at J, leaving 7 bases unmatched. Per the germline V gene, CDR1 is LGHDT and CDR2 is YNNKEL (reference sequence). The CDR3 loop is CASSQEGLAGGGEQFF. CDR3 in DNA: TGTGCCAGCAGCCAAGAGGGCCTAGCGGGGGGGGGCGAGCAGTTCTTC.

This clonotype was seen repeatedly, ten times or more. V gene TRBV29-1 combines with J gene TRBJ2-7, with a tentative D call TRBD2 (6 bases). Germline CDR1 reads SQVTM; CDR2 reads ANQGSEA. This CDR3 comprises 12 residues. V dropped 5 bases and J dropped 6 bases, with 14 bases sitting between them. The CDR3 protein is CSVLKDGGEQYF. CDR3 in DNA: TGCAGCGTTTTAAAGGACGGGGGCGAGCAGTACTTC.

This clonotype was counted many times. This rearrangement joins TRBV19 to TRBJ2-7; the D is unclear. V lost 6 bases, J lost 3 bases, and 12 bases lay in between. CDR3 length equals 13 residues. Per germline, CDR1 LNHDA and CDR2 SQIVND (reference sequence). CDR3 region: CASSSLDNYEQYF. DNA of the CDR3: TGTGCCAGTAGCTCTCTCGACAACTACGAGCAGTACTTC.

This clonotype has just a few counts. This may be a read error: a much more frequent sequence differs by one nucleotide. The CDR3 is CASSLGGSIYDYTF. The CDR3 DNA reads as TGTGCCAGCAGCCTGGGTGGGTCCATTTATGACTACACCTTC. This rearrangement joins TRBV7-9 to TRBJ1-2; D not resolved. This CDR3 contains 14 residues. Germline CDR1 and CDR2: SEHNR and FQNEAQ (reference sequence).

This clonotype was observed at least ten times. The CDR3 coding sequence is TGTGCCAGCAGTTCCCAGGGTGCTGGGGCCAACGTCCTGACTTTC. This sequence encodes CASSSQGAGANVLTF. The rearrangement joins TRBV12-3 or TRBV12-4 to TRBJ2-6; D might be TRBD1 (5 bases). With 4 bases removed from V and 2 bases from J, the gap between germline ends came to 9 bases. This CDR3 region has 15 residues.

This clonotype was picked up many times. The chain links TRBV2 to TRBJ2-1, with 10 bases lining up with TRBD1. J gave up 2 bases and V 5 bases, and 9 bases lay outside the gene matches. The CDR3 length is 17 residues. Germline V gene sequence: CDR1 SNHLY, CDR2 FYNNEI. CDR3 sequence reads: CASSRRDRGRPYNEQFF. The CDR3 DNA reads as TGTGCCAGCAGTAGGCGGGACAGGGGAAGGCCCTACAATGAGCAGTTCTTC.

On this clonotype: One junction end does not reproduce the germline sequence, and a read error may be involved. J is TRBJ2-2 and V is TRBV11-3; 12 bases fit TRBD2. The CDR3 extends over 16 amino acids. In germline, CDR1 is SGHNT, CDR2 YENEEA. Here the CDR3 DNA reads TGTGCCAGCAGCTTAGGCGACCTTATCCGGGCTAGCGGGGGGGTCTTT. This gives the protein CASSLGDLIRASGGVF. The full variable domain, with the rest looked up from reference TRBV11-3 and TRBJ2-2, is EAGVVQSPRYKIIEKKQPVAFWCNPISGHNTLYWYLQNLGQGPELLIRYENEEAVDDSQLPKDRFSAERLKGVDSTLKIQPAELGDSAVYLCASSLGDLIRASGGVFGEGSRLTVL.

This clonotype was recorded many times. The rearrangement uses TRBV27 and TRBJ2-7; 9 nucleotides agree with TRBD1. Germline trimming cut 4 bases from V and 2 bases from J; bases unmatched to any gene: 3. The CDR3 covers 14 residues. Germline loops: CDR1 MNHEY, CDR2 SMNVEV (reference sequence). CDR3 sequence: CASSSTGGTYEQYF. The CDR3 DNA follows: TGTGCCAGCAGTTCTACAGGGGGCACCTACGAGCAGTACTTC.